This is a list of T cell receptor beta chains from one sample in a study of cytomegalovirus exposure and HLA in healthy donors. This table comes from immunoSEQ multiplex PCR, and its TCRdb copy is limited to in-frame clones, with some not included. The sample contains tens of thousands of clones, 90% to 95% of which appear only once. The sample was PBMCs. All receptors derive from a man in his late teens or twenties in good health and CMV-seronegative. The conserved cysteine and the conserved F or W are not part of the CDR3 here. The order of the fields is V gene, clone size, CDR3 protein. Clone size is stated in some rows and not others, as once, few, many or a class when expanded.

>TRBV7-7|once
ASSKDTSYEQY
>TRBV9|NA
ASSVDTAGGDNEQF
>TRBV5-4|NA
ASSFNHEKLF
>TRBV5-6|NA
ASSFRPGDEQY
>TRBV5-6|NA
ASSLGQGRDEQY
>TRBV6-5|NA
ASRSGNTEAF
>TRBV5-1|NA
ASSGTGRYNEQF
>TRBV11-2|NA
ASSLMPGGEQY
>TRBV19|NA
ASSKTLAGVTDTQY
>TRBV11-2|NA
ASRGRETRHEQF
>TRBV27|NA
ASGGGRAENIQY
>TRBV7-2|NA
ASSPSGAVMGETQY
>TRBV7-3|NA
ASSPRQGGLEQF
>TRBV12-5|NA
ASGLAQGATNEKLF
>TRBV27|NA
ASSPPGQGIDGYT
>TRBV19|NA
ASSMTPGQYYEQY
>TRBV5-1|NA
ASSMQGDEQY
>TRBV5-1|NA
ASSPQGQGADGYT
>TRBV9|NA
ASSVGDRLLLNTEAF
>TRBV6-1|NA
ASSRQGEMNQPQH
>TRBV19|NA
ASSPGDRYFTGELF
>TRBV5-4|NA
ASSLVGLAGSRETQY
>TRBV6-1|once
AGRAGYEQY
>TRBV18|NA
ASSPTRGAEAF
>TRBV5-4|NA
ASSRVPDTQY
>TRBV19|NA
ASSGLTGYDQPQH
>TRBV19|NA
ASSIEPTNTGELF
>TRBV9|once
ASSVYSGSTDTQY
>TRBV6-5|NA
ASSYRGGSYEQY
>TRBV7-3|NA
ASSSPGAKPQH
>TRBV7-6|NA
ASSRRGLETQY
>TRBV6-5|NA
ASSGSGGNQPQH
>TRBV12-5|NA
ASGNLAGGYNEQF
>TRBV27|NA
ASSGGQGLSYEQY
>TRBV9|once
ASSPNLGLAGEYEQY
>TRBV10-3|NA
AIRASDTQY
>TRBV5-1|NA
ASSRGQGEAEAF